This T cell receptor beta chain was obtained from a study of T and B cells in COVID-19 patients. Overall study: Peripheral blood came from COVID-19 patients with active infection or after recovery.

Each TRB amplification used roughly 240-550 ng of genomic DNA from blood. In this sample, this clonotype turned up a few times. TRB rearrangements were amplified by multiplex PCR with BIOMED2 TRB-A/B primers. MiXCR was run by TCRdb on the multiplex PCR reads, yielding one entry per CDR3 protein. The sample holds roughly 4,700 distinct CDR3 sequences, 30% to 40% seen once. The germline gives CDR1 MNHEY, CDR2 SVGAGI. The ends lost 2 bases at V and 5 bases at J; junction bases unmatched: 3. There are 15 residues in the CDR3. The specimen was blood. This TCR was recovered from a human donor who had recovered from COVID-19. This chain links TRBV6-5 with TRBJ2-5, with 12 bases that match TRBD1. In nucleotides, the CDR3 is TGTGCCAGCAGTTACCGGGACAGGGGGCCGGAGACCCAGTACTTC. This gives the protein CASSYRDRGPETQYF.